These 10 T cell receptor beta chains were all obtained from the same sample, sequenced in a study of regulatory T cells in long-lasting Graves disease. Time point specified: newly diagnosed GD, antithyroid drugs for less than 3 months. After RNA was extracted from PBMCs, the TCR library was made from it. Assembly of TCR beta libraries relied on iRepertoire HTBI primers together with Arm-PCR of CDR3 regions. TCRdb used MiXCR to reprocess the multiplex PCR reads, holding one entry per CDR3 protein. The table records about 430,000 distinct CDR3 sequences, approximately 16% of them present only once. Separately, the same data were catalogued under a study of T cells in Graves' hyperthyroidism and ophthalmopathy.

Specimen: peripheral blood mononuclear cells (PBMCs), collected at new diagnosis, from a patient treated with antithyroid drugs. These receptor sequences come from a woman in her thirties or forties with Graves disease.

This clonotype was recorded at least ten times. Here the CDR3 reads CSARGLAEAQETQYF. In DNA, the CDR3 is TGCAGTGCTAGGGGACTAGCGGAGGCTCAAGAGACCCAGTACTTC. The chain employs TRBV20-1 and TRBJ2-5, with 11 bases matching TRBD2. The germline CDR1 and CDR2 sequences are DFQATT and SNEGSKA (reference sequence). Trimming cost V 3 bases and J 2 bases; bases outside gene matches: 5. CDR3 length equals 15 residues.

This clonotype was counted many times. The rearrangement links TRBV2 to TRBJ2-1; 9 nucleotides align to TRBD2. This CDR3 has 16 amino acids. Germline CDR1 reads SNHLY; CDR2 reads FYNNEI. J lost 2 bases, V lost 6 bases, and 8 bases had no gene match. CDR3 protein: CASSATSGPTYNEQFF. The CDR3 nucleotides are TGTGCCAGCAGCGCTACTAGCGGGCCGACCTACAATGAGCAGTTCTTC. Using reference TRBV2 and TRBJ2-1 for the parts outside the CDR3, the full variable domain is EPEVTQTPSHQVTQMGQEVILRCVPISNHLYFYWYRQILGQKVEFLVSFYNNEISEKSEIFDDQFSVERPDGSNFTLKIRSTKLEDSAMYFCASSATSGPTYNEQFFGPGTRLTVL.

There are many counts of this clonotype. The V call is TRBV2, the J call TRBJ2-1; D possibly matches TRBD1 or TRBD2 (5 bases each). The CDR3 runs 13 residues. Per germline, CDR1 SNHLY and CDR2 FYNNEI. V was shortened by 8 bases and J by 5 bases, with 13 bases between the two germline ends. The CDR3 loop is CASEGQGDNEQFF. CDR3 in DNA: TGTGCCAGCGAGGGCCAGGGAGACAATGAGCAGTTCTTC.

This clonotype showed up many times. The V call is TRBV3-1, the J call TRBJ1-1; D possibly corresponds to TRBD1 (5 bases). The CDR3 extends over 14 amino acids. V lost 0 bases to trimming and J lost 4 bases, with 9 bases between them. The germline V gene has CDR1 LGHDT and CDR2 YNNKEL (reference sequence). CDR3: CASSQDLRATEAFF. The CDR3 nucleotides read TGTGCCAGCAGCCAAGATCTCAGGGCCACTGAAGCTTTCTTT.

The chain couples TRBV24-1 to TRBJ2-1, with D possibly matching TRBD1 (5 bases). The CDR3 loop spans 14 amino acids. V was cut by 4 bases and J by 7 bases, with 13 bases left in between. The germline V gene has CDR1 KGHDR and CDR2 SFDVKD. This chain's CDR3 is CATSEPSGKNEQFF. The DNA for the CDR3 is TGTGCCACCAGTGAACCTTCAGGGAAAAATGAGCAGTTCTTC.

For this clonotype: A much more abundant neighbour one base away suggests this may be a read error. CDR3 nucleotides: TGTGCCAGCAGTTTATTCGGGACAGAGGGGGAGACCCGGTACTTC. Amino acids: CASSLFGTEGETRYF. The chain is built from TRBV28 and TRBJ2-5, with 7 bases aligning to TRBD1. Germline CDR1 MDHEN, CDR2 SYDVKM. This CDR3 region has 15 residues.

There are many counts of this clonotype. The CDR3 is CASSENPPGQGTYEQYF. The CDR3 DNA is TGTGCCAGCAGTGAAAACCCCCCGGGACAGGGGACCTACGAGCAGTACTTC. The chain carries TRBV25-1 and TRBJ2-7; TRBD1 aligns across 10 bases. The V segment lost 2 bases and the J segment 2 bases; nucleotides outside the gene matches: 9. This CDR3 comprises 17 residues. Germline-derived CDR1 and CDR2 are MGHDK and SYGVNS.

This clonotype was recorded at least ten times. DNA of the CDR3: TGTGCCAGCAGCCTAGTACTACGAGAAGCTTTCTTT. It specifies CASSLVLREAFF. The chain employs TRBV11-2 and TRBJ1-1, with D unclear. The germline gives CDR1 SGHAT, CDR2 FQNNGV. V was pared by 5 bases and J by 8 bases, with 12 bases between. The CDR3 loop spans 12 amino acids.

This clonotype was picked up many times. V usage is TRBV29-1 and J usage is TRBJ2-7, with TRBD1 identical over 7 bases. Germline V CDR1 and CDR2: SQVTM, ANQGSEA. The CDR3 extends over 15 amino acids. V trimming: 0 bases; J trimming: 0 bases; junction bases outside the gene matches: 5. The CDR3 reads CSVEDTRGSSYEQYF. Written as DNA, the CDR3 is TGCAGCGTTGAAGATACCAGGGGGAGCTCCTACGAGCAGTACTTC.

There are many counts of this clonotype. The chain uses TRBV19 and TRBJ2-1, with 9 bases matching TRBD2. This CDR3 has 16 amino acids. After removal of 3 bases from V and 4 bases from J, the junction contained 7 bases not matched to a gene. CDR1 is LNHDA, CDR2 SQIVND, per germline (reference sequence). CDR3 protein: CASSIQLAGRYNEQFF. The CDR3 bases are TGTGCCAGTAGTATTCAGCTAGCGGGACGATACAATGAGCAGTTCTTC.